Listed below are T cell receptor beta chains from one sample, sequenced in a study of T cell changes during pregnancy in multiple sclerosis. Clones were read by immunoSEQ multiplex PCR, and TCRdb kept only the in-frame ones, dropping some. The sample lists more than 45,000 clones, roughly 93% occurring once. The source material was CD8+ T cells from peripheral blood mononuclear cells, sampled in the second trimester of pregnancy. These receptor sequences come from a female donor with multiple sclerosis, enrolled in a pregnancy study. Both conserved end residues are part of each CDR3. D genes are given only for firm matches. Clone size is stated in some rows and not others, as once, few, many or a class when expanded.

once,TRBV5-1,TRBD2,TRBJ2-5,CASSLGLAGGPGETQYF,TGCGCCAGCAGCTTGGGCCTAGCGGGAGGGCCGGGGGAGACCCAGTACTTC
NA,TRBV4-2,NA,TRBJ1-5,CASSQDRGAQGTPQHF,TGTGCCAGCAGCCAAGATCGGGGGGCACAGGGTACGCCCCAGCATTTT
NA,TRBV7-2,NA,TRBJ1-4,CASSFVPSGANEKLFF,TGTGCCAGCAGCTTCGTCCCCTCCGGGGCTAATGAAAAACTGTTTTTT
NA,TRBV7-6,TRBD1,TRBJ1-1,CASSSRQGIVGYTEAFF,TGTGCCAGCAGCTCCCGACAGGGGATCGTAGGATATACTGAAGCTTTCTTT
NA,TRBV7-9,TRBD1,TRBJ1-2,CASSFSTGTGHRYGYTF,TGTGCCAGCAGCTTCAGCACCGGGACAGGGCACCGGTATGGCTACACCTTC
NA,TRBV5-1,NA,TRBJ1-1,CASSLDLDMNTEAFF,TGCGCCAGCAGCTTGGATCTGGACATGAACACTGAAGCTTTCTTT
NA,TRBV7-3,TRBD1,TRBJ2-2,CASSSDRGVNTGELFF,TGTGCCAGCAGTTCGGACAGGGGAGTTAACACCGGGGAGCTGTTTTTT
few,TRBV6-5,NA,TRBJ1-1,CASSYQQNTEAFF,TGTGCCAGCAGTTACCAACAGAACACTGAAGCTTTCTTT
once,TRBV27,NA,TRBJ1-4,CASSQGRNEKLFF,TGTGCCAGCAGTCAGGGGAGAAATGAAAAACTGTTTTTT
NA,TRBV7-9,TRBD1,TRBJ2-7,CASSDGQAYEQYF,TGTGCCAGCAGCGACGGACAGGCCTACGAGCAGTACTTC
NA,TRBV4-1,NA,TRBJ1-4,CATRAQDEKLFF,TGCGCCACCCGGGCACAGGATGAAAAACTGTTTTTT
once,TRBV28,TRBD1,TRBJ1-1,CASRETGGTEAFF,TGTGCCAGCAGAGAAACAGGGGGGACTGAAGCTTTCTTT
NA,TRBV7-9,TRBD1,TRBJ2-6,CASSLKGQGAPGANVLTF,TGTGCCAGCAGCCTCAAAGGACAGGGGGCGCCCGGGGCCAACGTCCTGACTTTC
NA,TRBV9,TRBD2,TRBJ2-5,CASSPSFGGLAGEEAWETQYF,TGTGCCAGCAGCCCCAGTTTTGGGGGACTAGCGGGGGAAGAGGCCTGGGAGACCCAGTACTTC
NA,TRBV7-9,TRBD2,TRBJ2-1,CASSLEAGGWRDEQFF,TGTGCCAGCAGCTTAGAGGCGGGAGGATGGCGGGATGAGCAGTTCTTC
NA,TRBV7-3,TRBD1,TRBJ1-1,CASSPGTAKEAFF,TGTGCCAGCAGTCCTGGGACAGCGAAAGAAGCTTTCTTT
NA,TRBV7-2,TRBD1,TRBJ2-7,CASRARDRVGSYEQYF,TGTGCCAGCAGGGCCCGGGACAGGGTAGGTTCCTACGAGCAGTACTTC
NA,TRBV5-1,NA,TRBJ2-7,CASSFSDTLPYEQYF,TGCGCCAGCAGCTTTAGTGACACCCTCCCCTACGAGCAGTACTTC